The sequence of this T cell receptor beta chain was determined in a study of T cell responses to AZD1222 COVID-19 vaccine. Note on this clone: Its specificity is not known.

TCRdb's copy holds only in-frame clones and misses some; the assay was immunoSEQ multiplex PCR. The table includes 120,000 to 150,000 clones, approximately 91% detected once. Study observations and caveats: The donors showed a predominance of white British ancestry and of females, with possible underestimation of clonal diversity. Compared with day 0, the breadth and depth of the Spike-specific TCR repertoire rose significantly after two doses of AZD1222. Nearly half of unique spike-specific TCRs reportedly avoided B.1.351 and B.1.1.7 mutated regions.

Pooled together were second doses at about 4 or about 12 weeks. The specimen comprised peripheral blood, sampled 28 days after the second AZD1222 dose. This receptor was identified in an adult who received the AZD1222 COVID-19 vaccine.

The CDR3 reads CSAANPPEAFF. For the CDR3, the DNA is TGCAGTGCTGCGAACCCCCCTGAAGCTTTCTTT. The chain is built from TRBV20-1 and TRBJ1-1; D is ambiguous. This CDR3 region has 11 residues. V shed 5 bases and J shed 6 bases, with 10 bases lying between them. Germline assignment: CDR1 DFQATT and CDR2 SNEGSKA (reference sequence).